This entry features one T cell receptor beta chain sequence. The target of this receptor is not known. The input lacks base qualities; no much larger clone sits a single base away. The data originate from a study of early T cells in non-severe SARS-CoV-2 infection listed by TCRdb under 2021. Describing the broader study: Because TCR sequencing relied on bulk RNA taken from unsorted whole blood, pairing of alpha and beta chains was not possible. Results the study describes overall, beyond this receptor: VDJdb matching was skewed toward anti-spike CD8 responses, so virus-specific expansions were likely underestimated and private and CD4 specificities were missed.

Library creation used 5' RACE. TCRdb lists the instrument as NextSeq 500. The TCR library protocol attached unique molecular identifiers to individual cDNA molecules to correct for sequencing error and PCR bias. Both TCR alpha and beta chains were sequenced, and tight co-correlation was observed between alpha and beta sequence abundances in each sample. Per the authors' processing: Decombinator V4 was used to annotate the V gene, J gene and CDR3 of the TCR sequences. TCRs were defined as expanded if a significant change between any two time points was detected under a Poisson model with p below 0.0001. Abundances of TCRs were expressed as counts per million after normalisation to the total number of TCRs sequenced in each sample. TRAV1-2 paired with TRAJ12, TRAJ20 or TRAJ33 defined MAIT TCRs, while TRAV10 paired with TRAJ18 defined iNKT TCRs. VDJdb, accessed 1 November 2021, was searched for CMV, EBV and SARS-CoV-2 annotated TCRs, excluding TCRs annotated for multiple antigens. In TCRdb, the public reads were trimmed at Q25 with fastp and aligned with MiXCR, with productive beta chains retained. Each record represents a unique CDR3 protein, reported with the most common genes and DNA among its rows. It is TCRdb's table, rather than the study itself, that gives the V and J calls and clone size. The sample table holds about 92,000 distinct CDR3 sequences, of which over 13% were seen once. The biggest ten clones account for roughly 7% of the sample.

The germline V gene (reference sequence) provides CDR1 GTSNPN and CDR2 SVGIG. V is shortened by 0 bases, J by 1 base, and the region joining them spans 6 bases. From cysteine to phenylalanine, the CDR3 is 13 amino acids long. Only CDR3 DNA remains: 39 bases, in frame from the first base. This was a case-control study nested in a cohort of healthcare workers in London, UK, who had nasopharyngeal swab PCR tests and blood samples taken every week. Healthcare workers were enrolled in the week of the UK lockdown, from 23 to 31 March 2020, and were followed every week for up to roughly 16 weeks. The V gene is TRBV30 and the J gene is TRBJ1-1; D gene: possibly TRBD1, on 6 matching bases. Sequences were obtained from whole blood. This TCR came from an adult who was a healthcare worker with PCR-confirmed SARS-CoV-2 infection or an uninfected control (not recorded which). The DNA sequence is given as TGTGCCTGGAGTGTACAGGGGAACACTGAAGCTTTCTTT. Translation gives CAWSVQGNTEAFF.